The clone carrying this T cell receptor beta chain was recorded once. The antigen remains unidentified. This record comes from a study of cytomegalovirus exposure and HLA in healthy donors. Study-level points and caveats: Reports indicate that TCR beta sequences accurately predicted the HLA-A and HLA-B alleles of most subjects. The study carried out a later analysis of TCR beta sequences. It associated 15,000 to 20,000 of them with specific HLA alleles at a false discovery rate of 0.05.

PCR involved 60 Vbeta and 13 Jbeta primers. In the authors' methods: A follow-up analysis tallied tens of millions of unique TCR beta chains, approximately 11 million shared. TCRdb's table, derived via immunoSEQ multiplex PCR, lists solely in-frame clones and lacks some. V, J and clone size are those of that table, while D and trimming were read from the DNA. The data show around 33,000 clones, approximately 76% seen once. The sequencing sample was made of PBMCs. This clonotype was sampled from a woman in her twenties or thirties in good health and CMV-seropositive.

CDR3 sequence: CASSFGDRTYEQYF. Written as DNA, the CDR3 is TGTGCCAGCAGCTTTGGTGACAGGACTTACGAGCAGTACTTC. This chain joins TRBV7-6 and TRBJ2-7, with D possibly matching TRBD1 (6 bases). This CDR3 is 14 amino acids long. Trimming removed 3 bases from V and 4 bases from J, with 13 bases in between. Per germline, CDR1 SGHVS and CDR2 FNYEAQ.